Each of the 6 T cell receptor beta chains below was sequenced from the same sample in a study of blood T cell repertoires in COVID-19. Method: immunoSEQ multiplex PCR; TCRdb's copy keeps in-frame clones and lacks some. Of under 55,000 clones listed, 90% were seen once; the top ten hold approximately 4%. Sequencing was carried out using peripheral blood. Receptor source: a human donor in a cohort sampled during active COVID-19.

The rearrangement links TRBV5-4 to TRBJ2-6, with TRBD1 matching 8 bases. Trimming at V came to 4 bases and at J to 5 bases, leaving 5 bases not matched to a gene. This CDR3 has 15 amino acids. Germline V gene lookup returns CDR1 SGHNT and CDR2 YYREEE (reference sequence). This CDR3 is CASSGGQARANVLTF. The CDR3, as DNA: TGTGCCAGCAGCGGGGGACAGGCGCGGGCCAACGTCCTGACTTTC.

The J gene is TRBJ1-2, the V gene TRBV7-9, with a tentative D call TRBD1 (5 bases). This CDR3 is built from 11 residues. Trimming took 5 bases from V and 8 from J, leaving 9 bases between them. CDR1 is SEHNR, CDR2 FQNEAQ, per germline (reference sequence). CDR3 DNA sequence: TGTGCCAGCAGCATACGGGGGGGCTACACCTTC. This translates into CASSIRGGYTF.

The chain is built from TRBV27 and TRBJ2-1, with TRBD2 matching 7 bases. Trimming removed 6 bases from V and 7 bases from J; junction bases left unmatched: 15. Germline CDR1 MNHEY, CDR2 SMNVEV (reference sequence). The CDR3 runs 16 residues. The CDR3 loop reads CASSPGREREGNEQFF. The CDR3 coding sequence is TGTGCCAGCAGCCCCGGCCGGGAGCGGGAAGGAAATGAGCAGTTCTTC.

V and J are TRBV5-1 and TRBJ2-3; D unclear. Germline CDR1 and CDR2: SGHRS and YFSETQ. Trimming shortened V by 2 bases and J by 0 bases, and 7 bases separated the two germline ends. The CDR3 totals 14 residues. CDR3 sequence reads: CASSFGQSTDTQYF. CDR3 coding DNA: TGCGCCAGCAGCTTTGGTCAGAGCACAGATACGCAGTATTTT.

The count of this clone is one. The chain recombines TRBV7-9 with TRBJ2-7, with 7 bases fitting TRBD1. The germline V gene encodes CDR1 SEHNR and CDR2 FQNEAQ (reference sequence). With V trimmed by 3 bases and J by 5 bases, 7 bases remained unmatched. This CDR3 contains 14 residues. This chain's CDR3 is CASSFGRGTDEQYV. As DNA, the CDR3 is TGTGCCAGCAGCTTTGGCAGGGGGACAGACGAGCAGTACGTC.

J is TRBJ1-1 and V is TRBV7-9; 8 bases fit TRBD1. CDR3 length: 15 residues. The ends lost 1 base at V and 4 bases at J; junction bases unmatched: 5. Germline V gene sequence: CDR1 SEHNR, CDR2 FQNEAQ (reference sequence). The CDR3 nucleotides are TGTGCCAGCAGCTTAGGGGCAGGGGGCGGCACTGAAGCTTTCTTT. It translates to CASSLGAGGGTEAFF.